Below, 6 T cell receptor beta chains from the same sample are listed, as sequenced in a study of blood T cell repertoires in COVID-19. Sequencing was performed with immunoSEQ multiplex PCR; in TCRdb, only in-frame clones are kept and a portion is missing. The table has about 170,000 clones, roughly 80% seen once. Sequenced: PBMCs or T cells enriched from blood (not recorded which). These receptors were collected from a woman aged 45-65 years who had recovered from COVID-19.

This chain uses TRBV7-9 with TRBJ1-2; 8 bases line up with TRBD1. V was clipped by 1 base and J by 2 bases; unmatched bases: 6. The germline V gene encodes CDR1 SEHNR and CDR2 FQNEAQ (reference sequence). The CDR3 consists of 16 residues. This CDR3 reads CASSLEGTGQNYGYTF. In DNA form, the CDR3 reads TGTGCCAGCAGCTTAGAAGGGACAGGACAGAACTATGGCTACACCTTC.

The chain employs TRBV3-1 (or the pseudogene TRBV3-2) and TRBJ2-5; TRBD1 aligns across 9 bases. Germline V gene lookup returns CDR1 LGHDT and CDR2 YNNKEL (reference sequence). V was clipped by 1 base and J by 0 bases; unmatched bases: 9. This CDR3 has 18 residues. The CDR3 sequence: CASSQARDRVPYQETQYF. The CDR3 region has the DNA TGTGCCAGCAGCCAAGCCCGGGACAGGGTACCGTACCAAGAGACCCAGTACTTC.

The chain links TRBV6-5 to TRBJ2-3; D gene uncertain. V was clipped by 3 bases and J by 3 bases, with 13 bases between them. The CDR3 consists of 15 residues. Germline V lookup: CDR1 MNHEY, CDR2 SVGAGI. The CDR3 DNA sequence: TGTGCCAGCAGTTATCGGCAGGCGACGACAGATACGCAGTATTTT. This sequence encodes CASSYRQATTDTQYF.

The CDR3 protein is CAWNRDRGTVTEAFF. Written as DNA, the CDR3 is TGTGCCTGGAATCGTGACAGGGGGACGGTCACTGAAGCTTTCTTT. The chain uses TRBV30 and TRBJ1-1; 9 bases match TRBD1. There are 15 residues in the CDR3. J lost 4 bases, V lost 4 bases, and 10 bases had no gene match. Germline CDR1 reads GTSNPN; CDR2 reads SVGIG (reference sequence). The full variable domain, in which reference TRBV30 and TRBJ1-1 provide the parts outside the CDR3, is SQTIHQWPATLVQPVGSPLSLECTVEGTSNPNLYWYRQAAGRGLQLLFYSVGIGQISSEVPQNLSASRPQDRQFILSSKKLLLSDSGFYLCAWNRDRGTVTEAFFGQGTRLTVV.

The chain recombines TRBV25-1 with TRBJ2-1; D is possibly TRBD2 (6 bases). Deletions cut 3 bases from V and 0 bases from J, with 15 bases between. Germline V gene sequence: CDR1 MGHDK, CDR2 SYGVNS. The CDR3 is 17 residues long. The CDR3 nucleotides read TGTGCCAGCAGTGATCGGGCGGGGCCCACCTCCTACAATGAGCAGTTCTTC. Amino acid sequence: CASSDRAGPTSYNEQFF. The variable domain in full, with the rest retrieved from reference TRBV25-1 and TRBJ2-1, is EADIYQTPRYLVIGTGKKITLECSQTMGHDKMYWYQQDPGMELHLIHYSYGVNSTEKGDLSSESTVSRIRTEHFPLTLESARPSHTSQYLCASSDRAGPTSYNEQFFGPGTRLTVL.

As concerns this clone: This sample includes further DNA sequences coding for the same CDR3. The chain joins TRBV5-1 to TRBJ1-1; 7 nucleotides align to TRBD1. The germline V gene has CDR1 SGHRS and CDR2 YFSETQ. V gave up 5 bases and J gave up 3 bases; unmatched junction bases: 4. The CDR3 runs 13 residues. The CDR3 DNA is TGCGCCAGCAGGTTTACAGGGGACACTGAAGCTTTCTTT. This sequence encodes CASRFTGDTEAFF.